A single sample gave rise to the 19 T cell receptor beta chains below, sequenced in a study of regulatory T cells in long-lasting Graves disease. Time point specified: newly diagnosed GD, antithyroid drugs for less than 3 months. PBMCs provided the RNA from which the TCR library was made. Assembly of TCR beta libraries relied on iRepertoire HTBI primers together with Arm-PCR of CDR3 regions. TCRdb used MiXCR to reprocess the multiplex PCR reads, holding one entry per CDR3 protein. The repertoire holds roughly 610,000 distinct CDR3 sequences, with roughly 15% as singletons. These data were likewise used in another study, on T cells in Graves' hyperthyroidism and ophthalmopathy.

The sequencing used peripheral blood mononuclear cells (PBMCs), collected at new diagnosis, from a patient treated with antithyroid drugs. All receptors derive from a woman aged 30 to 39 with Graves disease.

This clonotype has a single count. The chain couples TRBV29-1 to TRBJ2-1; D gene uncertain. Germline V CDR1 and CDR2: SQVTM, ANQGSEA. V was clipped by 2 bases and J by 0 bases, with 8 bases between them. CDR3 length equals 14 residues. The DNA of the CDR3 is TGCAGCGTTGAATCGGAGAGCTCCTACAATGAGCAGTTCTTC. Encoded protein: CSVESESSYNEQFF.

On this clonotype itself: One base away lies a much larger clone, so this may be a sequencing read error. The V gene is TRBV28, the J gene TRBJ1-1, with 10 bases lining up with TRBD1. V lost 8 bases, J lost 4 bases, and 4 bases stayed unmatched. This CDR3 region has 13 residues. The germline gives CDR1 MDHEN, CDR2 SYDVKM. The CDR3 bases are TGTGCCAGCGCGGACAGGGGGAGCACTGAAGCTTTCTTT. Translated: CASADRGSTEAFF.

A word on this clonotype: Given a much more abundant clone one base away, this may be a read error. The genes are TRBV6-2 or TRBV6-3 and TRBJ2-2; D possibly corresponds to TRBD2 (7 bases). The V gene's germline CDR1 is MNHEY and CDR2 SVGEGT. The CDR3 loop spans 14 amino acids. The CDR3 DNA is TGTGCCAGCAGACAGGGAGCGGGAACCGGGGAGCTGCTTTTT. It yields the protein CASRQGAGTGELLF.

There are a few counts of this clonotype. The CDR3 loop reads CASSPSGRAGELFF. Written as DNA, the CDR3 is TGTGCCAGCAGCCCTAGCGGGAGAGCCGGGGAGCTGTTTTTT. This chain connects TRBV3-1 to TRBJ2-2; 10 nucleotides align to TRBD2. The CDR3 totals 14 residues. Germline lookup yields CDR1 LGHDT and CDR2 YNNKEL (reference sequence). The ends lost 4 bases at V and 6 bases at J; junction bases unmatched: 2.

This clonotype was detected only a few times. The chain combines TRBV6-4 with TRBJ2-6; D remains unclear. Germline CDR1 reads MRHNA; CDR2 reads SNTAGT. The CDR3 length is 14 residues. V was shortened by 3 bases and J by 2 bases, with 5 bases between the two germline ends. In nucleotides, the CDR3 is TGTGCCAGCAGTGATGGGGCTGGGGCCAACGTCCTGACTTTC. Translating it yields CASSDGAGANVLTF.

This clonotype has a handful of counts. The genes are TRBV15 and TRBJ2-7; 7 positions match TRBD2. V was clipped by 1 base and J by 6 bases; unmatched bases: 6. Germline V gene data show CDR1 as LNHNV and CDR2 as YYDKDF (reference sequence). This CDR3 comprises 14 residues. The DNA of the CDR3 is TGTGCCACCAGCAGAGCCATCGGGGGGTTCGAGCAGTACTTC. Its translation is CATSRAIGGFEQYF. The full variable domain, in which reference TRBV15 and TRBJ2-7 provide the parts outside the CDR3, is DAMVIQNPRYQVTQFGKPVTLSCSQTLNHNVMYWYQQKSSQAPKLLFHYYDKDFNNEADTPDNFQSRRPNTSFCFLDIRSPGLGDTAMYLCATSRAIGGFEQYFGPGTRLTVT.

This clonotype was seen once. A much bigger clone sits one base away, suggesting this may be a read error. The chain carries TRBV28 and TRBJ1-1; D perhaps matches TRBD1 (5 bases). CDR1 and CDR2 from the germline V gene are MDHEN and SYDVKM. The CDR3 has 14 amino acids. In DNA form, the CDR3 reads TGTGCCAGCAGGGACACCGGAATGAACACTGAAGCTTCCTTT. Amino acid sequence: CASRDTGMNTEASF.

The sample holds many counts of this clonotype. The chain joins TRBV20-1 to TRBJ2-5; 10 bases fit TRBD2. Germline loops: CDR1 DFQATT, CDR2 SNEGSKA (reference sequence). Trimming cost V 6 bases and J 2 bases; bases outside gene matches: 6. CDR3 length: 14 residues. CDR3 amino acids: CSAYSGRVQETQYF. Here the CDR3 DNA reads TGCAGTGCCTACAGCGGGAGGGTTCAAGAGACCCAGTACTTC.

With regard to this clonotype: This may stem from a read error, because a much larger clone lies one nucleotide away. The CDR3 nucleotides are TGTGCCGCTTCCATTGGACTCTTCAATCAGCCCCAGCGTTTT. Amino acids: CAASIGLFNQPQRF. The V call is TRBV28, the J call TRBJ1-5; D gene uncertain. Per germline, CDR1 MDHEN and CDR2 SYDVKM. The CDR3 consists of 14 residues.

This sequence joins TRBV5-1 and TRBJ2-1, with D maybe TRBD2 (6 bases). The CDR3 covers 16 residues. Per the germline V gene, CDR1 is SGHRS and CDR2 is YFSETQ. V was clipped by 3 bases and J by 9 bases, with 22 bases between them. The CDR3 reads CASSSLVGGFSREQFF. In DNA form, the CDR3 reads TGCGCCAGCAGCTCCCTCGTGGGAGGATTTTCGCGTGAGCAGTTCTTC.

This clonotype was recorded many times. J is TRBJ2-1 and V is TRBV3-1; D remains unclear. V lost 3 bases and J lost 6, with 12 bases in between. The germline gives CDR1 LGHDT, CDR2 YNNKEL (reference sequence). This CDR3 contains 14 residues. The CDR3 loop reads CASSHGTVINEQFF. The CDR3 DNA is TGTGCCAGCAGCCACGGAACGGTGATCAATGAGCAGTTCTTC.

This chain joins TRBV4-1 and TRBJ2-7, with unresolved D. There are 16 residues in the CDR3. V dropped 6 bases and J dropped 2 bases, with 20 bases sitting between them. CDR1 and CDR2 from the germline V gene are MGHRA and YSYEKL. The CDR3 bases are TGCGCCAGCAGTCCTAAAACCGACCGCTTAACCTACGAGCAGTACTTC. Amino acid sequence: CASSPKTDRLTYEQYF.

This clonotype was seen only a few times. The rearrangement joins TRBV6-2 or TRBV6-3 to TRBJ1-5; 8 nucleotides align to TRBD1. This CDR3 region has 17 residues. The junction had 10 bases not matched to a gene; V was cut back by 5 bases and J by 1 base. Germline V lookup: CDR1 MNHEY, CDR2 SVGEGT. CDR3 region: CASSLPTGEVSNQPQHF. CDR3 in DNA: TGTGCCAGCAGTCTACCGACAGGGGAGGTGAGCAATCAGCCCCAGCATTTT.

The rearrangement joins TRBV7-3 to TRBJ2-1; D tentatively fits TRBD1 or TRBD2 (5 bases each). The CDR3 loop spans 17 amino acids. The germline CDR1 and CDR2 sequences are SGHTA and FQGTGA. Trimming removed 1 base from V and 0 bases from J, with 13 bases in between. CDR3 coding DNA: TGTGCCAGCAGCTTAAAGCGGACAACAAACTCCTACAATGAGCAGTTCTTC. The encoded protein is CASSLKRTTNSYNEQFF.

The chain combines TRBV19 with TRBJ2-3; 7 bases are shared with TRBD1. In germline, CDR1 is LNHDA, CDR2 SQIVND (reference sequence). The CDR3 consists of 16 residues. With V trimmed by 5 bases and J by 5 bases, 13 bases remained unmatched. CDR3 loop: CASSSGKTGAVDTQYF. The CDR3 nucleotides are TGTGCCAGTAGTTCCGGAAAAACAGGGGCGGTAGATACGCAGTATTTT.

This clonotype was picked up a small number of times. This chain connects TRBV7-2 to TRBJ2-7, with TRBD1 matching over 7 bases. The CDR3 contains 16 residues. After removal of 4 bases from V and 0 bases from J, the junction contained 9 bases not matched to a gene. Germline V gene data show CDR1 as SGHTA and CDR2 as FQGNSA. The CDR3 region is CASSSRLSGGSYEQYF. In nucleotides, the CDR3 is TGTGCCAGCAGCTCCAGACTCTCAGGGGGCTCCTACGAGCAGTACTTC.

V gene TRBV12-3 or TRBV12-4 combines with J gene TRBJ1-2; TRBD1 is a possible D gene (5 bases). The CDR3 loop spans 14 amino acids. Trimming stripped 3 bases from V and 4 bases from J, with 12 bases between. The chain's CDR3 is CASSFGPGPYGYTF. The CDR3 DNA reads TGTGCCAGCAGTTTTGGCCCGGGGCCCTATGGCTACACCTTC.

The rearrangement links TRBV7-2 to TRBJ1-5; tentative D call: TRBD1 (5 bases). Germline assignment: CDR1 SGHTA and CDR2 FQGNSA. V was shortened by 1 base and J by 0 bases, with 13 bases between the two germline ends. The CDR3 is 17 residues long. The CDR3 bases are TGTGCCAGCAGCTTAGTGGGGCCCGGACTTAGCAATCAGCCCCAGCATTTT. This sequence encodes CASSLVGPGLSNQPQHF.

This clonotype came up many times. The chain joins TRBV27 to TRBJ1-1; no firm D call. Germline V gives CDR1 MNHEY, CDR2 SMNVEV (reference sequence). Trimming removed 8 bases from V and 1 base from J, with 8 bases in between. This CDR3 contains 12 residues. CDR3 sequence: CASWWGNTEAFF. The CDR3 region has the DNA TGTGCCAGCTGGTGGGGGAACACTGAAGCTTTCTTT.